Sequencing of this T cell receptor (beta chain) was carried out in a study of blood T cells in healthy people across ages. Sample-barcoded 5' priming and a J-beta primer mix drove a second PCR of roughly 6 to 12 cycles. Each CDR3 protein is one row after TCRdb ran MiXCR on the 5' RACE reads. The sample yields approximately 800,000 distinct CDR3 sequences, under 80% seen once. Healthy Caucasians from Russia aged roughly 6 to 95 served as donors. Specimen: blood. The TCR originated in a man younger than 45 in good health.

CDR3 nucleotides: TGTGCCAGCAGCTTAGATGACAGGGGGCTTGTTTCACCCCTCCACTTT. Protein product: CASSLDDRGLVSPLHF. The J gene is TRBJ1-6, the V gene TRBV7-6; 10 nucleotides agree with TRBD1. The CDR3 covers 16 residues. Germline lookup yields CDR1 SGHVS and CDR2 FNYEAQ. Trimming removed 1 base from V and 9 bases from J; junction bases left unmatched: 6.